The 26 T cell receptor beta chains below were found in one sample sequenced in a study of human CD8 memory T cell subsets. Construction of TCR beta libraries was accomplished by means of UMI-labeled 5' RACE. TCRdb re-called the 5' RACE reads and gives one entry per CDR3 protein, without DNA. The sample totals more than 15,000 distinct CDR3 sequences. Sequencing input: CD8+ stem-like memory T cells (TSCM and TCM) sorted from PBMCs. Described subset: stem-like memory CD8 T cells (TSTEM), CCR7+ PD-1- TIGIT-. These receptors all come from a human donor in good health.

The V call is TRBV7-3, the J call TRBJ1-2; TCRdb's D call of TRBD1 is untestable without DNA. The CDR3 is 13 amino acids. Germline lookup yields CDR1 SGHTA and CDR2 FQGTGA. CDR3 protein: CASSAGTGGSYTF.

This clonotype registers medium-sized by frequency. The J gene is TRBJ1-1, the V gene TRBV7-9; the D gene TCRdb calls, TRBD1, cannot be checked with no DNA. Germline V gives CDR1 SEHNR, CDR2 FQNEAQ (reference sequence). The CDR3 runs 14 residues. The CDR3 region is CASNRGTGKYEAFF.

The chain employs TRBV9 and TRBJ2-7. The CDR3 spans 13 residues. The germline V gene has CDR1 SGDLS and CDR2 YYNGEE. The CDR3 is CASSVSPSYEQYF.

V and J are TRBV4-1 and TRBJ1-2; TCRdb selects TRBD1, and the lack of DNA leaves this call unchecked. Germline V gene data show CDR1 as MGHRA and CDR2 as YSYEKL. CDR3 length: 17 amino acids. The CDR3: CASSQERSSQGADGYTF.

The CDR3 sequence: CATSDVLAGATDTQYF. The genes are TRBV24-1 and TRBJ2-3; lacking DNA, the TRBD2 call made by TCRdb goes unchecked. This CDR3 region has 16 residues. The germline gives CDR1 KGHDR, CDR2 SFDVKD.

This chain joins TRBV3-1 and TRBJ2-1; no DNA is available, so the TRBD2 call from TCRdb remains unchecked. The CDR3 contains 16 residues. CDR1 and CDR2 from the germline V gene are LGHDT and YNNKEL (reference sequence). CDR3 protein: CASSQDASGGYNEQFF.

CDR3 protein: CASSLGRAESTQYF. The chain recombines TRBV7-6 with TRBJ2-3. Germline CDR1 is SGHVS and CDR2 is FNYEAQ. This CDR3 has 14 residues.

The chain has TRBV21-1 and TRBJ2-7. TRBV21-1 represents a pseudogene. The CDR3 runs 14 residues. The CDR3 sequence is CASSKGLKSYEQYF.

Judged by frequency, this clonotype is medium-sized (0.01 to 0.1%). This chain uses TRBV3-1 with TRBJ1-1. The CDR3 covers 13 residues. Germline V lookup: CDR1 LGHDT, CDR2 YNNKEL (reference sequence). This chain's CDR3 is CASSQTQNTEAFF.

The chain employs TRBV12-3 or TRBV12-4 and TRBJ1-2. The CDR3 extends over 14 amino acids. The CDR3 loop reads CASSLSRRNYGYTF.

The chain joins TRBV4-3 to TRBJ2-7; lacking DNA, the TRBD1 call made by TCRdb goes unchecked. Germline V gene data show CDR1 as LGHNA and CDR2 as YSLEER. The CDR3 has 15 amino acids. CDR3: CASSQGTGGIDEQYF.

This clonotype counts as medium-sized by frequency. V is TRBV14 and J is TRBJ1-2; TCRdb's D gene call, TRBD1, goes unchecked for lack of DNA. The CDR3 extends over 15 amino acids. CDR1 and CDR2 from the germline V gene are SGHDN and FVKESK. CDR3 amino acids: CASSLAQGASYGYTF.

The chain carries TRBV7-8 and TRBJ1-5; TCRdb's D call of TRBD1 is untestable without DNA. The CDR3 has 15 amino acids. Germline CDR1 and CDR2: SGHVS and FQNEAQ. The CDR3 reads CASSDGQGVGQPQHF.

The chain recombines TRBV9 with TRBJ1-5. Germline CDR1 is SGDLS and CDR2 is YYNGEE. The CDR3 length is 14 residues. The CDR3: CASSGSQINQPQHF. The full variable domain, with the rest looked up from reference TRBV9 and TRBJ1-5, is DSGVTQTPKHLITATGQRVTLRCSPRSGDLSVYWYQQSLDQGLQFLIQYYNGEERAKGNILERFSAQQFPDLHSELNLSSLELGDSALYFCASSGSQINQPQHFGDGTRLSIL.

The chain is built from TRBV29-1 and TRBJ1-2; the TRBD1 assignment by TCRdb is unverifiable without DNA. The CDR3 loop spans 15 amino acids. Germline values: CDR1 SQVTM, CDR2 ANQGSEA. This CDR3 is CSVWDSDIGSSGYTF. The full variable domain, with the rest looked up from reference TRBV29-1 and TRBJ1-2, is SAVISQKPSRDICQRGTSLTIQCQVDSQVTMMFWYRQQPGQSLTLIATANQGSEATYESGFVIDKFPISRPNLTFSTLTVSNMSPEDSSIYLCSVWDSDIGSSGYTFGSGTRLTVV.

The chain carries TRBV27 and TRBJ1-2; TCRdb calls TRBD1, which cannot be checked without DNA. The CDR3 runs 16 residues. Germline V gene data show CDR1 as MNHEY and CDR2 as SMNVEV (reference sequence). The CDR3 reads CASSLGTDYTLYGYTF.

This chain uses TRBV7-9 with TRBJ2-1. This CDR3 comprises 13 residues. Germline V gene lookup returns CDR1 SEHNR and CDR2 FQNEAQ (reference sequence). Here the CDR3 reads CASSLALYNEQFF.

This rearrangement joins TRBV3-1 to TRBJ2-1; checking the TCRdb D call of TRBD2 is not possible without DNA. In germline, CDR1 is LGHDT, CDR2 YNNKEL (reference sequence). The CDR3 sequence is 17 residues long. This CDR3 reads CASSHPPSGGQTNEQFF.

The J gene is TRBJ1-6, the V gene TRBV7-2. The CDR3 is 17 amino acids. Germline CDR1 reads SGHTA; CDR2 reads FQGNSA. This CDR3 is CASSSRGTDLENSPLHF.

The chain combines TRBV9 with TRBJ2-3; TCRdb returns TRBD1, unconfirmable since there is no DNA. This CDR3 contains 14 residues. CDR1 SGDLS and CDR2 YYNGEE come from the germline V gene. The CDR3 sequence: CASSVGSGDPGRYF.

The J gene is TRBJ2-5, the V gene TRBV6-1; TCRdb's D call, TRBD1, is unchecked because there is no DNA. The CDR3 is 15 amino acids. Germline V gives CDR1 MNHNS, CDR2 SASEGT. CDR3 amino acids: CASSESGTGGETQYF.

The gene calls are TRBV15 and TRBJ1-4. Germline-derived CDR1 and CDR2 are LNHNV and YYDKDF (reference sequence). The CDR3 consists of 16 residues. The CDR3 here is CATSRDMGTTNEKLFF.

CDR3 sequence reads: CSVVAAGPTDTQYF. The rearrangement links TRBV29-1 to TRBJ2-3; TCRdb's D gene call, TRBD2, goes unchecked for lack of DNA. CDR1 is SQVTM, CDR2 ANQGSEA, per germline. The CDR3 sequence is 14 residues long.

The CDR3 spells CASSSRTGGTAGELFF. V usage is TRBV11-3 and J usage is TRBJ2-2; TCRdb lists TRBD1, though no DNA is available to test this call. Germline V gene lookup returns CDR1 SGHNT and CDR2 YENEEA. The CDR3 contains 16 residues.

V usage is TRBV18 and J usage is TRBJ2-7; TCRdb's assignment of TRBD1 cannot be checked, as there is no DNA. CDR3 length equals 13 residues. CDR1 and CDR2 (germline): KGHSH, LQKENI. The CDR3 is CASSPSDRGEQYF.

The chain is built from TRBV4-1 and TRBJ2-2. CDR3 size: 15 residues. CDR1 and CDR2 (germline): MGHRA, YSYEKL. The chain's CDR3 is CASSQPADNTGELFF.